The rows below give T cell receptor beta chains drawn from one sample of a study of graft-versus-host responses after intestinal transplantation. The repertoire was sequenced with immunoSEQ multiplex PCR; TCRdb's copy has only in-frame clones and lacks some. The data contain roughly 40,000 clones, about 91% of them seen just once; the ten biggest clones take up approximately 4.4%. Source: PBMCs, taken 524 days after transplant. The receptor source for this set is a human patient who received an intestinal transplant, so some T cells may come from the graft donor. Each CDR3 is given with its conserved first and last residue. D genes are given only for firm matches. Clone sizes are given selectively: once, few, many, or a class where the clone is expanded.

j_call clone_size v_call d_call cdr3_aa cdr3_nt
TRBJ2-6 - TRBV5-1 - CASSLGPSGANVLTF TGCGCCAGCAGCTTGGGCCCCTCTGGGGCCAACGTCCTGACTTTC
TRBJ2-3 - TRBV15 TRBD1 CATSISRDSVTDTQYF TGTGCCACCAGCATTTCCCGGGACAGCGTTACAGATACGCAGTATTTT
TRBJ1-3 - TRBV5-5 - CASSLDPGGSPGNTIYF TGTGCCAGCAGCTTGGACCCGGGGGGGAGCCCTGGAAACACCATATATTTT
TRBJ1-2 few TRBV7-2 TRBD1 CASSRRTGDYYGYTF TGTGCCAGCAGCCGTCGGACAGGGGATTACTATGGCTACACCTTC
TRBJ1-6 - TRBV21-1 - CARHIHHNSPLHF TGTGCCAGACACATACATCATAATTCACCCCTCCACTTT
TRBJ2-7 - TRBV7-9 TRBD1 CASSVSGTGTYEQYF TGTGCCAGCAGCGTATCCGGGACAGGGACCTACGAGCAGTACTTC
TRBJ2-1 few TRBV28 - CASSRGNEQFF TGTGCCAGCAGTAGGGGAAATGAGCAGTTCTTC
TRBJ2-1 - TRBV7-9 TRBD2 CASSLSSGDYNEQFF TGTGCCAGCAGCTTAAGTAGCGGGGATTACAATGAGCAGTTCTTC
TRBJ2-7 - TRBV7-8 TRBD2 CASSPPWLAEDYEQYF TGTGCCAGCAGTCCCCCGTGGCTAGCGGAAGATTACGAGCAGTACTTC
TRBJ2-7 - TRBV21-1 - CASSKEETFHSEQYF TGTGCCAGCAGCAAAGAGGAGACGTTTCACTCCGAGCAGTACTTC
TRBJ2-7 once TRBV18 TRBD1 CASSPRDSAYEQYF TGTGCCAGCTCACCCCGGGACAGTGCCTACGAGCAGTACTTC
TRBJ2-1 once TRBV19 - CASSPMASSYNEQFF TGTGCCAGTTCCCCCATGGCCAGCTCCTACAATGAGCAGTTCTTC
TRBJ1-2 once TRBV28 - CASRGGGSNYGYTF TGTGCCAGTAGGGGTGGGGGTTCTAACTATGGCTACACCTTC
TRBJ2-1 - TRBV15 TRBD2 CATSRGLAGWDEQFF TGTGCCACCAGCAGGGGACTAGCGGGATGGGATGAGCAGTTCTTC
TRBJ1-4 - TRBV14 - CASSHPSLIGEKLFF TGTGCCAGCAGCCATCCGAGCTTAATTGGTGAAAAACTGTTTTTT
TRBJ1-6 - TRBV7-8 - CASSLAGMNSPLHF TGTGCCAGCAGCTTAGCAGGGATGAATTCACCCCTCCACTTT
TRBJ1-2 - TRBV27 TRBD1 CASSSDRYYGYTF TGTGCCAGCAGTTCGGACAGGTACTATGGCTACACCTTC
TRBJ1-5 - TRBV15 TRBD1 CATREGTGSHHQPQHF TGTGCCACCAGAGAGGGGACAGGGAGTCATCATCAGCCCCAGCATTTT